The 9 T cell receptor beta chains below were found in one sample sequenced in a study of identical twins. TCRdb reprocessed the 5' RACE reads via MiXCR and lists one record per CDR3 protein. Of 650,000 to 800,000 distinct CDR3 sequences in the sample, 8.5% to 9% are singletons; the top ten hold more than 0.75%. The same sample was also used in a study of yellow fever vaccine responses in identical twins.

Sequences were obtained from PBMCs. The source of these receptors is a young woman in good health.

This clonotype has only a few counts. The rearrangement links TRBV11-2 to TRBJ1-2; 10 nucleotides line up with TRBD1. The V gene end was trimmed by 5 bases and the J gene end by 0 bases; junction bases not matched to a gene: 3. This CDR3 spans 15 amino acids. Germline V gives CDR1 SGHAT, CDR2 FQNNGV. CDR3 bases: TGTGCCAGCAGCCCGGGACAGGGGACTAACTATGGCTACACCTTC. Translating it yields CASSPGQGTNYGYTF.

This clonotype has ten or more counts. The chain's CDR3 is CASSAGGPGWAFF. Written as DNA, the CDR3 is TGTGCCAGCAGTGCAGGGGGGCCCGGCTGGGCTTTCTTT. V and J are TRBV6-1 and TRBJ1-1, with 7 nucleotides matching TRBD1. V lost 4 bases and J lost 11; bases outside the gene matches: 10. Germline assignment: CDR1 MNHNS and CDR2 SASEGT. The CDR3 has 13 residues.

The chain couples TRBV11-2 to TRBJ2-1; 12 bases agree with TRBD2. Trimming cost V 5 bases and J 8 bases; bases outside gene matches: 10. The germline gives CDR1 SGHAT, CDR2 FQNNGV. This CDR3 contains 16 residues. CDR3 nucleotide sequence: TGTGCCAGCAGCCCTTTTCTAGCGGGAGGGCGGGATGAGCAGTTCTTC. Translated: CASSPFLAGGRDEQFF. Drawing the rest from reference TRBV11-2 and TRBJ2-1, the complete variable domain is EAGVAQSPRYKIIEKRQSVAFWCNPISGHATLYWYQQILGQGPKLLIQFQNNGVVDDSQLPKDRFSAERLKGVDSTLKIQPAKLEDSAVYLCASSPFLAGGRDEQFFGPGTRLTVL.

Only a few counts were recorded for this clonotype. The chain combines TRBV15 with TRBJ1-5; D unresolved. The CDR3 is 13 amino acids. Germline V gives CDR1 LNHNV, CDR2 YYDKDF (reference sequence). V was shortened by 6 bases and J by 6 bases, with 12 bases between the two germline ends. The CDR3 reads CATRRRVSQPQHF. CDR3 nucleotides: TGTGCCACCAGAAGGAGGGTCTCTCAGCCCCAGCATTTT.

This sequence joins TRBV11-2 and TRBJ2-1; D is unresolved. Germline loops: CDR1 SGHAT, CDR2 FQNNGV. The CDR3 totals 13 residues. The germline V and J ends were trimmed by 5 bases and 8 bases, with 13 bases remaining between them. As DNA, the CDR3 is TGTGCCAGCAGCACGACCCTGTGGGATGAGCAGTTCTTC. Its protein product is CASSTTLWDEQFF.

In this sample, this clonotype turned up a few times. The chain has TRBV18 and TRBJ1-3, with D unclear. Germline lookup yields CDR1 KGHSH and CDR2 LQKENI. V lost 6 bases and J 0 bases, leaving 12 bases between the germline ends. The CDR3 loop spans 15 amino acids. For the CDR3, the DNA is TGTGCCAGCTCTCAATACGGTGCCTCTGGAAACACCATATATTTT. Translation: CASSQYGASGNTIYF.

The V gene is TRBV9, the J gene TRBJ2-3, with D maybe TRBD2 (5 bases). Trimming stripped 0 bases from V and 6 bases from J, with 11 bases between. CDR3 length equals 14 residues. CDR1 and CDR2 from the germline V gene are SGDLS and YYNGEE. The CDR3 here is CASSVGGFGDTQYF. CDR3 nucleotide sequence: TGTGCCAGCAGCGTAGGAGGGTTCGGGGATACGCAGTATTTT.

This clonotype turned up a few times. This rearrangement joins TRBV10-3 to TRBJ2-1, with a tentative D call TRBD2 (6 bases). Trimming removed 3 bases from V and 10 bases from J, with 16 bases in between. Per the germline V gene, CDR1 is ENHRY and CDR2 is SYGVKD. This CDR3 is 14 amino acids long. CDR3 DNA: TGTGCCATCAGTGATCCCCGGCCCCGGGAGGAGCAGTTCTTC. It yields the protein CAISDPRPREEQFF.

This clonotype was seen a handful of times. This sequence joins TRBV29-1 and TRBJ1-3, with D unresolved. The V end was cut by 4 bases, the J end by 6 bases, with 10 bases between. Germline assignment: CDR1 SQVTM and CDR2 ANQGSEA. The CDR3 length is 12 residues. DNA of the CDR3: TGCAGCGTTGGGGCAGCTCCAAACACCATATATTTT. Residues: CSVGAAPNTIYF.